Listed here are 30 T cell receptor beta chains from one sample, sequenced in a study of cytomegalovirus exposure and HLA in healthy donors. Researchers ran the PCR with 60 Vbeta and 13 Jbeta primers. Assay used: immunoSEQ multiplex PCR; TCRdb lists only in-frame clones, some missing. The profile shows about 200,000 clones, roughly 85% of them singletons. The sequencing sample was made of PBMCs. These receptors were obtained from a woman between 50 and 59 years old in good health and CMV-seronegative.

The genes are TRBV11-2 and TRBJ2-1, with D unresolved. The CDR3 extends over 14 amino acids. Germline V gene sequence: CDR1 SGHAT, CDR2 FQNNGV. The ends were cut back, 1 base at V and 3 bases at J, with 7 bases in the middle. CDR3 in DNA: TGTGCCAGCAGCTTAGCACAGTTCTACAATGAGCAGTTCTTC. Amino acids: CASSLAQFYNEQFF.

The chain is built from TRBV28 and TRBJ1-4, with D uncertain. Deletions cut 8 bases from V and 5 bases from J, with 9 bases between. Germline CDR1 reads MDHEN; CDR2 reads SYDVKM. This CDR3 spans 12 amino acids. In DNA form, the CDR3 reads TGTGCCAGCTGCCTATTGAATGAAAAACTGTTTTTT. This encodes CASCLLNEKLFF.

In this sample, this clone turned up once. J is TRBJ2-7 and V is TRBV5-5; TRBD2 matches 9 bases. The CDR3 runs to 20 residues. J gave up 2 bases and V 4 bases, and 22 bases lay outside the gene matches. CDR1 and CDR2 from the germline V gene are SGHKS and YYEKEE (reference sequence). The DNA for the CDR3 is TGTGCCAGCAGCCTTCGGGGGGGCGGGAGGGCCGATCTTCGGACCTACGAGCAGTACTTC. Translating gives CASSLRGGGRADLRTYEQYF.

The rearrangement joins TRBV5-1 to TRBJ2-6; 9 bases are a match to TRBD1. V dropped 4 bases and J dropped 0; count of bases not matched to a gene: 5. Germline CDR1 and CDR2: SGHRS and YFSETQ. The CDR3 is 17 residues long. The CDR3 spells CASSPWTGASGANVLTF. The CDR3 DNA follows: TGCGCCAGCAGCCCATGGACAGGGGCCTCTGGGGCCAACGTCCTGACTTTC.

The chain is built from TRBV29-1 and TRBJ1-4, with unresolved D. V lost 6 bases and J lost 6, with 5 bases in between. CDR3 length: 10 residues. CDR1 is SQVTM, CDR2 ANQGSEA, per germline. The CDR3 region is CSVGDEKLFF. The CDR3, as DNA: TGCAGCGTCGGGGATGAAAAACTGTTTTTT.

This clone was detected only a few times. The rearrangement uses TRBV2 and TRBJ2-5; perhaps TRBD2 as D (5 bases). Trimming pared 4 bases from V and 6 bases from J, leaving 9 bases between. Germline assignment: CDR1 SNHLY and CDR2 FYNNEI. The CDR3 length is 12 residues. The CDR3 DNA is TGTGCCAGCAGTGGTCGGGAACAGACCCAGTACTTC. Translated, it gives CASSGREQTQYF.

The chain joins TRBV27 to TRBJ2-7, with TRBD2 as a possible D gene (6 bases). V lost 3 bases to trimming and J lost 4 bases, with 13 bases between them. This CDR3 comprises 14 residues. Per germline, CDR1 MNHEY and CDR2 SMNVEV (reference sequence). The CDR3 here is CASSFLGGYYEQYF. The DNA for the CDR3 is TGTGCCAGCAGTTTTCTCGGGGGATATTACGAGCAGTACTTC.

The V and J genes are TRBV7-9 and TRBJ2-5; a weak D match, TRBD2 (6 bases). The CDR3 is 15 amino acids. Germline V gives CDR1 SEHNR, CDR2 FQNEAQ (reference sequence). Between the trimmed V and J ends, which lost 6 bases and 5 bases, there was a span of 19 bases. CDR3 region: CASSKIGGGRETQYF. CDR3 sequence (DNA): TGTGCCAGCAGTAAGATCGGAGGAGGGCGTGAGACCCAGTACTTC.

The chain links TRBV30 to TRBJ1-5; maybe TRBD1 (5 bases). V shed 2 bases and J shed 2 bases, with 13 bases lying between them. This CDR3 has 15 amino acids. Germline V gene data show CDR1 as GTSNPN and CDR2 as SVGIG (reference sequence). The CDR3 DNA is TGTGCCTGGAGTCGGGCAGGGTTGGGCAATCAGCCCCAGCATTTT. Amino acid sequence: CAWSRAGLGNQPQHF. Drawing the rest from reference TRBV30 and TRBJ1-5, the complete variable domain is SQTIHQWPATLVQPVGSPLSLECTVEGTSNPNLYWYRQAAGRGLQLLFYSVGIGQISSEVPQNLSASRPQDRQFILSSKKLLLSDSGFYLCAWSRAGLGNQPQHFGDGTRLSIL.

The chain has TRBV29-1 and TRBJ1-3, with a tentative D call TRBD1 (6 bases). Per the germline V gene, CDR1 is SQVTM and CDR2 is ANQGSEA. The CDR3 runs to 16 residues. V dropped 5 bases and J dropped 4 bases, with 21 bases sitting between them. CDR3 sequence: CSVRQDTSLRGNTIYF. CDR3 DNA: TGCAGCGTTAGACAGGATACCTCTCTGCGGGGAAACACCATATATTTT. The whole variable domain, filled in from reference TRBV29-1 and TRBJ1-3, reads SAVISQKPSRDICQRGTSLTIQCQVDSQVTMMFWYRQQPGQSLTLIATANQGSEATYESGFVIDKFPISRPNLTFSTLTVSNMSPEDSSIYLCSVRQDTSLRGNTIYFGEGSWLTVV.

The V and J genes are TRBV30 and TRBJ2-2, with TRBD1 identical over 7 bases. CDR1 is GTSNPN, CDR2 SVGIG, per germline (reference sequence). The J segment lost 2 bases and the V segment lost 4 bases, leaving 7 bases of the junction unmatched. The CDR3 consists of 15 residues. CDR3 region: CAWNRQGVNTGELFF. In DNA form, the CDR3 reads TGTGCCTGGAACCGACAGGGAGTTAACACCGGGGAGCTGTTTTTT.

The rearrangement joins TRBV27 to TRBJ2-7; D not resolved. The germline V gene has CDR1 MNHEY and CDR2 SMNVEV (reference sequence). The CDR3 is made up of 11 amino acids. Trimming left V 10 bases short and J 3 bases short, with 10 bases between. The CDR3 DNA follows: TGTGCCACCGGGTTGGGCTACGAGCAGTACTTC. As protein: CATGLGYEQYF.

The rearrangement uses TRBV5-1 and TRBJ2-2, with TRBD1 as a possible D gene (6 bases). Germline lookup yields CDR1 SGHRS and CDR2 YFSETQ. The CDR3 is 16 amino acids. V lost 2 bases to trimming and J lost 0 bases, with 11 bases between them. CDR3 in amino acids: CASSFLTGANTGELFF. The DNA of the CDR3 is TGCGCCAGCAGCTTCCTGACAGGAGCGAACACCGGGGAGCTGTTTTTT.

The chain uses TRBV6-1 and TRBJ2-4, with 7 bases fitting TRBD1. The CDR3 extends over 15 amino acids. The junction had 7 bases not matched to a gene; V was cut back by 2 bases and J by 6 bases. Germline loops: CDR1 MNHNS, CDR2 SASEGT. For the CDR3, the DNA is TGTGCCAGCAGTGAACAGACAGGGTATGGAAACATTCAGTACTTC. Translating gives CASSEQTGYGNIQYF.

The gene calls are TRBV2 and TRBJ2-1; TRBD1 matches at 7 bases. V lost 8 bases to trimming and J lost 4 bases; unmatched junction nucleotides: 5. CDR1 and CDR2 (germline): SNHLY, FYNNEI. CDR3 length equals 13 residues. DNA for the CDR3: TGTGCCAGCCGGACAGGACTTTACAATGAGCAGTTCTTC. Amino acid sequence: CASRTGLYNEQFF.

This CDR3 is CASSTTSGRTDTQYF. The CDR3 region has the DNA TGCGCCAGCAGTACGACTAGCGGGAGGACAGATACGCAGTATTTT. This sequence joins TRBV10-2 and TRBJ2-3, with 13 nucleotides matching TRBD2. The CDR3 has 15 residues. Germline V gene sequence: CDR1 WSHSY, CDR2 SAAADI. V shed 5 bases, J shed 3 bases, and the junction held 2 bases outside the gene matches.

J is TRBJ2-5 and V is TRBV5-1; 12 bases match TRBD2. The germline V gene encodes CDR1 SGHRS and CDR2 YFSETQ. V lost 1 base and J lost 5; bases outside the gene matches: 6. This CDR3 is 16 amino acids long. CDR3 coding DNA: TGCGCCAGCAGCTTGCAAGGACTAGCGGGATGGGAGACCCAGTACTTC. It codes for CASSLQGLAGWETQYF.

The chain recombines TRBV18 with TRBJ2-5; TRBD2 agrees at 8 bases. J gave up 5 bases and V 6 bases, and 5 bases lay outside the gene matches. Per the germline V gene, CDR1 is KGHSH and CDR2 is LQKENI. This CDR3 is 13 amino acids long. CDR3 sequence reads: CASSRGRKETQYF. The DNA of the CDR3 is TGTGCCAGCTCCCGCGGGAGGAAGGAGACCCAGTACTTC.

A few counts support this clone. The chain uses TRBV30 and TRBJ1-1; D remains ambiguous. The CDR3 spans 14 residues. CDR1 and CDR2 (germline): GTSNPN, SVGIG (reference sequence). Trimming took off 0 bases at V and 10 bases at J, with 18 bases between the two ends. The CDR3 is CAWSVGGLGLVAFF. The CDR3 DNA reads TGTGCCTGGAGTGTAGGCGGGTTGGGGTTGGTAGCTTTCTTT.

The rearrangement uses TRBV5-6 and TRBJ2-4, with TRBD2 matching over 8 bases. CDR3 size: 15 residues. V lost 3 bases and J lost 6; bases outside the gene matches: 8. Germline-derived CDR1 and CDR2 are SGHDT and YYEEEE. The CDR3 here is CASSWGTSPLNIQYF. DNA of the CDR3: TGTGCCAGCAGCTGGGGGACTAGTCCCTTAAACATTCAGTACTTC.

The chain recombines TRBV7-2 with TRBJ2-1; D not resolved. Germline-derived CDR1 and CDR2 are SGHTA and FQGNSA. The CDR3 has 13 amino acids. V was cut by 3 bases and J by 5 bases, with 8 bases left in between. CDR3 DNA: TGTGCCAGCAGCTTTGAGTCTCACAATGAGCAGTTCTTC. Translation gives CASSFESHNEQFF.

This clone has a handful of counts. The genes are TRBV7-6 and TRBJ2-7, with 10 nucleotides matching TRBD1. CDR3 length: 14 amino acids. Germline CDR1 SGHVS, CDR2 FNYEAQ. V shed 7 bases, J shed 3 bases, and the junction held 6 bases outside the gene matches. The CDR3 bases are TGTGCCAGCACCTTCGGGACAGGGGACTACGAGCAGTACTTC. Its translation: CASTFGTGDYEQYF.

The chain uses TRBV2 and TRBJ2-2, with a possible D match to TRBD1 (6 bases). Germline V gives CDR1 SNHLY, CDR2 FYNNEI. Trimming stripped 3 bases from V and 1 base from J, with 6 bases between. This CDR3 spans 14 amino acids. Written as DNA, the CDR3 is TGTGCCAGCAGTGAGGACAGGAACACCGGGGAGCTGTTTTTT. Residues: CASSEDRNTGELFF.

The chain links TRBV18 to TRBJ2-7; 7 bases match TRBD1. There are 15 residues in the CDR3. The V and J ends lost 3 bases and 2 bases, in that order; junction bases with no gene match: 7. Germline assignment: CDR1 KGHSH and CDR2 LQKENI. CDR3 region: CASSPGTDVAYEQYF. The CDR3 bases are TGTGCCAGCTCACCCGGGACAGACGTTGCCTACGAGCAGTACTTC. Complete variable domain (other parts from reference TRBV18 and TRBJ2-7): NAGVMQNPRHLVRRRGQEARLRCSPMKGHSHVYWYRQLPEEGLKFMVYLQKENIIDESGMPKERFSAEFPKEGPSILRIQQVVRGDSAAYFCASSPGTDVAYEQYFGPGTRLTVT.

This clone has a handful of counts. This chain links TRBV28 with TRBJ2-3, with D maybe TRBD1 (6 bases). The germline V and J ends were trimmed by 2 bases and 0 bases, with 6 bases remaining between them. This CDR3 contains 14 residues. The germline V gene has CDR1 MDHEN and CDR2 SYDVKM. In DNA, the CDR3 is TGTGCCAGCAGTTTAGGACAGAGCACAGATACGCAGTATTTT. It is translated as CASSLGQSTDTQYF.

This clone was counted a single time. V and J are TRBV14 and TRBJ1-2, with 9 bases matching TRBD1. The CDR3 is made up of 16 amino acids. The V gene end was trimmed by 3 bases and the J gene end by 7 bases; junction bases not matched to a gene: 12. In germline, CDR1 is SGHDN, CDR2 FVKESK. Here the CDR3 reads CASSQQTGGDLFGYTF. The CDR3 DNA reads TGTGCCAGCAGCCAGCAGACAGGGGGAGACTTATTTGGCTACACCTTC. Filled out from reference TRBV14 and TRBJ1-2, the complete variable domain reads EAGVTQFPSHSVIEKGQTVTLRCDPISGHDNLYWYRRVMGKEIKFLLHFVKESKQDESGMPNNRFLAERTGGTYSTLKVQPAELEDSGVYFCASSQQTGGDLFGYTFGSGTRLTVV.

The chain carries TRBV7-2 and TRBJ2-3, with D maybe TRBD1 (6 bases). The CDR3 totals 16 residues. Looked up from germline, CDR1 is SGHTA and CDR2 is FQGNSA. The ends were cut back, 4 bases at V and 0 bases at J, with 14 bases in the middle. The CDR3 spells CASSSRTAPSTDTQYF. The CDR3 DNA sequence: TGTGCCAGCAGCTCACGGACAGCCCCTAGCACAGATACGCAGTATTTT.

The genes are TRBV30 and TRBJ2-7, with TRBD2 identical over 9 bases. The CDR3 length is 14 residues. The germline CDR1 and CDR2 sequences are GTSNPN and SVGIG (reference sequence). V lost 5 bases and J lost 1; bases outside the gene matches: 6. In DNA form, the CDR3 reads TGTGCCTGGCACTCTAGCGGGAAGTCCTACGAGCAGTACTTC. Amino acid sequence: CAWHSSGKSYEQYF.

The chain carries TRBV10-1 and TRBJ1-5; TRBD1 aligns across 8 bases. This CDR3 is 15 amino acids long. V shed 7 bases and J 0 bases; nucleotides not matched to a gene: 5. Germline-derived CDR1 and CDR2 are WNHNN and SYGVQD (reference sequence). The CDR3 spells CASTGTGYSNQPQHF. Written as DNA, the CDR3 is TGCGCCAGCACCGGGACAGGATATAGCAATCAGCCCCAGCATTTT.

The chain couples TRBV5-1 to TRBJ1-5; no clear D gene. The CDR3 spans 13 residues. Looked up from germline, CDR1 is SGHRS and CDR2 is YFSETQ. The V end was cut by 1 base, the J end by 2 bases, with 4 bases between. Here the CDR3 DNA reads TGCGCCAGCAGCTTGTCGGGCAATCAGCCCCAGCATTTT. The encoded protein is CASSLSGNQPQHF. Variable domain in full (rest from reference TRBV5-1 and TRBJ1-5): KAGVTQTPRYLIKTRGQQVTLSCSPISGHRSVSWYQQTPGQGLQFLFEYFSETQRNKGNFPGRFSGRQFSNSRSEMNVSTLELGDSALYLCASSLSGNQPQHFGDGTRLSIL.